One and the same sample provided the 10 T cell receptor beta chains below, sequenced in a study of blood T cell repertoires in COVID-19. Data came from immunoSEQ multiplex PCR; TCRdb stores just in-frame clones and leaves some out. The sample has roughly 270,000 clones; 85% are singletons. Sequencing was carried out using PBMCs or T cells enriched from blood (not recorded which). The receptors were gathered from a woman in her fifties or sixties who had recovered from COVID-19.

The chain has TRBV6-5 and TRBJ2-5; D remains unclear. The ends were cut back, 6 bases at V and 2 bases at J, with 13 bases in the middle. This CDR3 region has 14 residues. Germline-derived CDR1 and CDR2 are MNHEY and SVGAGI. CDR3 in DNA: TGTGCCAGCAGACAAGAACCTCAACAAGAGACCCAGTACTTC. Protein product: CASRQEPQQETQYF.

The chain couples TRBV28 to TRBJ2-1, with TRBD2 as a possible D gene (7 bases). The CDR3 is 16 amino acids. CDR1 and CDR2 from the germline V gene are MDHEN and SYDVKM. The V end lost 4 bases, the J end lost 4 bases, and 17 bases lay between the germline ends. CDR3: CASSSGGGGWYNEQFF. Written as DNA, the CDR3 is TGTGCCAGCAGTTCCGGGGGCGGGGGCTGGTACAATGAGCAGTTCTTC. The full variable domain, with the rest looked up from reference TRBV28 and TRBJ2-1, is DVKVTQSSRYLVKRTGEKVFLECVQDMDHENMFWYRQDPGLGLRLIYFSYDVKMKEKGDIPEGYSVSREKKERFSLILESASTNQTSMYLCASSSGGGGWYNEQFFGPGTRLTVL.

The V gene is TRBV19, the J gene TRBJ1-5; 8 nucleotides align to TRBD1. This CDR3 spans 17 amino acids. The ends lost 4 bases at V and 0 bases at J; junction bases unmatched: 8. Per the germline V gene, CDR1 is LNHDA and CDR2 is SQIVND (reference sequence). In DNA, the CDR3 is TGTGCCAGTAGTACCCGGGACAGGAGGGCTAGCAATCAGCCCCAGCATTTT. Its protein is CASSTRDRRASNQPQHF.

V usage is TRBV5-6 and J usage is TRBJ2-7; D is unresolved. CDR1 SGHDT and CDR2 YYEEEE come from the germline V gene. The V end lost 3 bases, the J end lost 1 base, and 11 bases lay between the germline ends. The CDR3 is 14 residues long. The CDR3 spells CASSSHHGSYEQYF. The DNA of the CDR3 is TGTGCCAGCAGCTCGCACCACGGGTCCTACGAGCAGTACTTC.

This clone was found a few times. The gene calls are TRBV4-3 and TRBJ1-4, with D perhaps TRBD1 (5 bases). Per germline, CDR1 LGHNA and CDR2 YSLEER. Trimming pared 0 bases from V and 8 bases from J, leaving 10 bases between. This CDR3 comprises 14 residues. The CDR3 DNA sequence: TGCGCCAGCAGCCAAGAAACCAGGGAAGAAAAACTGTTTTTT. Translating it yields CASSQETREEKLFF.

A single count supports this clone. A junction end diverges from the germline sequence, so it may reflect a read error. The rearrangement uses TRBV2 and TRBJ2-5; 7 bases line up with TRBD2. The CDR3 runs 15 residues. Germline-derived CDR1 and CDR2 are SNHLY and FYNNEI. CDR3 sequence: CASSVGTTPQGTQYF. The CDR3 bases are TGTGCCAGCAGTGTGGGGACTACACCTCAAGGGACCCAGTACTTC.

The V and J genes are TRBV24-1 and TRBJ2-2; 9 bases align to TRBD2. V shed 4 bases, J shed 3 bases, and the junction held 11 bases outside the gene matches. Germline V lookup: CDR1 KGHDR, CDR2 SFDVKD. The length of the CDR3 is 18 residues. The CDR3 coding sequence is TGTGCCACCAGTGACGGTGGGACTAGCTCCGGTCACACCGGGGAGCTGTTTTTT. Encoded protein: CATSDGGTSSGHTGELFF.

This clone showed up just a few times. V gene TRBV7-2 combines with J gene TRBJ2-5; 9 positions match TRBD2. The CDR3 length is 17 residues. CDR1 SGHTA and CDR2 FQGNSA come from the germline V gene. The junction had 10 bases not matched to a gene; V was cut back by 1 base and J by 4 bases. The CDR3 DNA sequence: TGTGCCAGCAGCTTAGTCGCGGGAGGGCCGGTTGGAGAGACCCAGTACTTC. Translating gives CASSLVAGGPVGETQYF.

The V gene is TRBV5-5, the J gene TRBJ2-1, with 8 bases matching TRBD2. Germline CDR1 reads SGHKS; CDR2 reads YYEKEE (reference sequence). This CDR3 comprises 13 residues. V was pared by 2 bases and J by 14 bases, with 9 bases of the junction left unmatched. The CDR3 loop is CASSFGLLSGEFF. CDR3 sequence (DNA): TGTGCCAGCAGCTTCGGGCTTCTTAGCGGGGAGTTCTTC.

This clone has just a few counts. The rearrangement joins TRBV11-2 to TRBJ1-4; 7 bases match TRBD1. CDR1 is SGHAT, CDR2 FQNNGV, per germline. V shed 2 bases, J shed 8 bases, and the junction held 8 bases outside the gene matches. The CDR3 runs to 15 residues. The CDR3 nucleotides read TGTGCCAGCAGCTTACCACGACAGGGCGGAGAAAAACTGTTTTTT. This translates into CASSLPRQGGEKLFF.